This T cell receptor (beta chain) derives from a study of shared clonotypes between healthy human individuals. Study details: Donors had three CD4 naive, three CD4 memory, two CD8 naive and one CD8 memory plate apiece. Study-wide findings and caveats: A generally larger estimated richness was seen in naive subsets than in memory subsets. Apart from blood, nothing was sampled; tissue repertoires likely differ.

This clone is a singleton in its sample. Its antigen remains unidentified. Generated by immunoSEQ multiplex PCR, the TCRdb table keeps only in-frame clones and is missing some. The table lists around 1 million clones, roughly 72% of them singletons, with around 1.5% in the top ten. This CDR3 has 13 amino acids. In germline, CDR1 is LNHDA, CDR2 SQIVND (reference sequence). Between the trimmed V and J ends, which lost 6 bases and 2 bases, there was a span of 10 bases. Sequencing was done on a sample of memory CD4+ T cells sorted from blood. As to subset: CD45RA-negative fraction. The chain recombines TRBV19 with TRBJ1-2; no definite D call. This TCR derives from a man younger than 35 in good health. CDR3 DNA sequence: TGTGCCAGTAGCCTGGACGGGAACTATGGCTACACCTTC. Translating it yields CASSLDGNYGYTF. The full variable domain, rest sourced from reference TRBV19 and TRBJ1-2, is DGGITQSPKYLFRKEGQNVTLSCEQNLNHDAMYWYRQDPGQGLRLIYYSQIVNDFQKGDIAEGYSVSREKKESFPLTVTSAQKNPTAFYLCASSLDGNYGYTFGSGTRLTVV.